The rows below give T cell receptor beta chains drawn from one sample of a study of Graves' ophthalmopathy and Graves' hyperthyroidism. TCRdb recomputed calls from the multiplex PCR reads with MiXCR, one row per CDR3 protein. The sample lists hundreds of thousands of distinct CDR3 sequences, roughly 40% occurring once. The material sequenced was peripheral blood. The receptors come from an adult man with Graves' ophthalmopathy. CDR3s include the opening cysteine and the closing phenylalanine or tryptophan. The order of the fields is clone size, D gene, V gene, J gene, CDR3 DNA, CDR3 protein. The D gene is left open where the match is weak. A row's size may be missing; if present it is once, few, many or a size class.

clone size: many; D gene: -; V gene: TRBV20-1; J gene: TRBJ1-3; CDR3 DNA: TGTACTGGAAACACCATATATTTT; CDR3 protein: CTGNTIYF
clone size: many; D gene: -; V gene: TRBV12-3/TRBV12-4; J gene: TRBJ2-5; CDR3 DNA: TGTGCCAGCAGGAAGGACGGGACAAAAGGGACCCAGTACTTC; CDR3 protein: CASRKDGTKGTQYF
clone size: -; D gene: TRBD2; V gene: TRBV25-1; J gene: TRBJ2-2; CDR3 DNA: TGTGCCAGCAGTTACTTAGCGGGAGTGGGCACCGGGGAGCTGTTTTTT; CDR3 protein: CASSYLAGVGTGELFF
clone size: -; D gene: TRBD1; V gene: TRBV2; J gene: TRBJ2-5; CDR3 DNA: TGTGCCAGCAGGGGACAGGGAAGAGAGACCCAGTACTTC; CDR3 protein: CASRGQGRETQYF
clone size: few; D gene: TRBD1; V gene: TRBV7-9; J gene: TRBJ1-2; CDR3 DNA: TGTGCCAGCAGCTTGGCCGGGACAGGGGGCGCATACAACTATGGCTACACCTTC; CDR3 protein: CASSLAGTGGAYNYGYTF
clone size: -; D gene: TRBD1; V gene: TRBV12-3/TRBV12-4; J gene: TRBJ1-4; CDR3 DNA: TGTGCCAGCAGTCTACAGGGGGCATCTGAAAAACTGTTTTTT; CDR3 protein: CASSLQGASEKLFF
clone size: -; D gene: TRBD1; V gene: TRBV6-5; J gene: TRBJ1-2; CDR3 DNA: TGTGCCAGCAGTTACTCATCGGACAGGGCATCCTATGGCTACACCTTC; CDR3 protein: CASSYSSDRASYGYTF
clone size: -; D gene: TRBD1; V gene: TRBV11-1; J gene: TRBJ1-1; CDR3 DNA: TGTGCCAGCAGCCCAGGACAGGGGACCATGAACACTGAAGCTTTCTTT; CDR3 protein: CASSPGQGTMNTEAFF
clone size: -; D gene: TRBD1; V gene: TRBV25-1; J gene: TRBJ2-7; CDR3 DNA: TGTGACACCGGGACAGTCGCCTACGAGCAGTACTTC; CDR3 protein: CDTGTVAYEQYF
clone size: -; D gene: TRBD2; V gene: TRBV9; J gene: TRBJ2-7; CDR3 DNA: TGTGCCAGCAGCCGGGGACTAGCGGGAGGGGGGTCCTACGAGCAGTACTTC; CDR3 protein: CASSRGLAGGGSYEQYF
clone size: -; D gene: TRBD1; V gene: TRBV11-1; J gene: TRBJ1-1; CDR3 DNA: TGTGCCAGCAGCTTAGCCCAGGGGGCGGACACTGAAGCTTTCTTT; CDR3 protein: CASSLAQGADTEAFF
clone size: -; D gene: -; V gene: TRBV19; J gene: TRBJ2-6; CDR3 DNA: TGTGCCAGTAGTTACACCTCCTCTGGGGCCAACGTCCTGACTTTC; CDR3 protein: CASSYTSSGANVLTF
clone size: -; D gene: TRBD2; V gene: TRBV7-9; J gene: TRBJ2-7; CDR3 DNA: TGTGCCAGCAGTGCTGGGACTAGCGGAAACTACGAGCAGTACTTC; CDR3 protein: CASSAGTSGNYEQYF
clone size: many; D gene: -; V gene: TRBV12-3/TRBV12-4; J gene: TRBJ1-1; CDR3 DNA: TGTGCCAGCGGTGACCGTGAAGCTTTCTTT; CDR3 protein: CASGDREAFF
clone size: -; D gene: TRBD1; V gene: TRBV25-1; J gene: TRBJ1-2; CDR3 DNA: TGTGCCAGCACGTACCGGGACAGATATGGCTACACCTTC; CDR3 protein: CASTYRDRYGYTF
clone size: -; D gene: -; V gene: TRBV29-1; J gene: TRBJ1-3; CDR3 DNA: TGCAGCGCCAGGGTAAACCCTGGAAACACCATATATTTT; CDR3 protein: CSARVNPGNTIYF
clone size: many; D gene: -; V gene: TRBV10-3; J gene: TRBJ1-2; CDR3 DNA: TGTGCCATCAGTGATCCGGGACACTCGTCAATGATTTCTGGCTACACCTTC; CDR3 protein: CAISDPGHSSMISGYTF
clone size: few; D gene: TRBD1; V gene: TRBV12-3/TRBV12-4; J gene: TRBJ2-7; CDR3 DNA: TGTGCCAGCAGTAAGGGACAGGGTTGGTACGAGCAGTACTTC; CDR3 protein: CASSKGQGWYEQYF
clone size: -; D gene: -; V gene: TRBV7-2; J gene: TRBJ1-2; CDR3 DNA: TGTGCCAGCTCACCAGGAGATTACCGGGGCTACACCTTC; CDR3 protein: CASSPGDYRGYTF
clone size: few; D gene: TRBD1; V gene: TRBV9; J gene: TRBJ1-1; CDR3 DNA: TGTGCCAGCAGCGTAGTCACTGGGACAGGGAACACTGAAGCTTTCTTT; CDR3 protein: CASSVVTGTGNTEAFF
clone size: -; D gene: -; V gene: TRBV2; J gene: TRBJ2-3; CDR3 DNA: TGTGCCAGCCCCGTCAGGGTGAGCACAGATACGCAGTATTTT; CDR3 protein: CASPVRVSTDTQYF
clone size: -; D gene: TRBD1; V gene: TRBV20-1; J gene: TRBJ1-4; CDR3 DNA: TGCAGTGCTAGATCCGGGACAGGGGAGGATGAAAAACTGTTTTTT; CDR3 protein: CSARSGTGEDEKLFF
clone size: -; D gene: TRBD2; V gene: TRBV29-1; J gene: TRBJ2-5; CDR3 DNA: TGCAGCGTGGGGACGCGCGGACTAGCGGGAGGGGAGACCCAGTACTTC; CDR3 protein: CSVGTRGLAGGETQYF
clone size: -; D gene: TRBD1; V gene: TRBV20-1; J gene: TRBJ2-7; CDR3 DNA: TGCAGCGCGCCAGGGGGCGGCATGGACGAGCAGTACTTC; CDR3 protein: CSAPGGGMDEQYF
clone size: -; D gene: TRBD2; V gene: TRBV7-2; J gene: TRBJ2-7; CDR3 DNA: TGCGCCAGCAGTCGCGGGACTAGCGGAACCTACGAGCAGTACTTC; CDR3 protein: CASSRGTSGTYEQYF
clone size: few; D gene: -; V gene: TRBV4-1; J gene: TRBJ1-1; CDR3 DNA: TGCGCCAGCAGCCAAGGGTATGAAACTGAAGCTTTCTTT; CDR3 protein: CASSQGYETEAFF
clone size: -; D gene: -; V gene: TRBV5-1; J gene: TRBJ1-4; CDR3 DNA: TGCGCCAGCAGCTTGGGGGTAGGCGATGAAAAACTGTTTTTT; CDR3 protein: CASSLGVGDEKLFF
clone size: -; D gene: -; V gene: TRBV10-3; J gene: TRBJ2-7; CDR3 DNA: TGTGCCTCGGGACTCGGGACAGCCTCCTACGAGCAGTACTTC; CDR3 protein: CASGLGTASYEQYF
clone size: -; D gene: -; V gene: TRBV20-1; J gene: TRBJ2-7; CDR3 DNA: TGCAGTGCTAGTCCCACTCAGGGATTCTCCTACGAGCAGTACTTC; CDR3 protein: CSASPTQGFSYEQYF
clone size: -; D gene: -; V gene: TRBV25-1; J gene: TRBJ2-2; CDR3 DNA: TGTGCCAGCAGTTTCTCCAGGGTGAAGAACACCGGGGAGCTGTTTTTT; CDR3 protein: CASSFSRVKNTGELFF
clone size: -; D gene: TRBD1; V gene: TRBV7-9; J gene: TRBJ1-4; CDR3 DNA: TGTGCCAGCAGCTCTCACAGGGGGAATGAAAAACTGTTTTTT; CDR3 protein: CASSSHRGNEKLFF
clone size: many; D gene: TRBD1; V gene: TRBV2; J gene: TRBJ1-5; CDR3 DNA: TGTGCCAGCACGGGACAGGGATCTCAGCCCCAGCATTTT; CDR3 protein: CASTGQGSQPQHF
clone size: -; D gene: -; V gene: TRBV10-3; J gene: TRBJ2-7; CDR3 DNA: TGTGCCAGCAGTATCCCCGGGGACGGAGGATACGAGCAGTACTTC; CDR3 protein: CASSIPGDGGYEQYF
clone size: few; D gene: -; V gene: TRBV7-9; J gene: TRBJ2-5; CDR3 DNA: TGTGCCAGCAGCTTGAGTCGGCGGATCAAGGGGACCCAGTACTTC; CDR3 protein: CASSLSRRIKGTQYF
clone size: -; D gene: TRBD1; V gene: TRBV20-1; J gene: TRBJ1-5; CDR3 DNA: TGCAGTGCTAGCGGGACAGGGGATCAGCCCCAGCATTTT; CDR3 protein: CSASGTGDQPQHF
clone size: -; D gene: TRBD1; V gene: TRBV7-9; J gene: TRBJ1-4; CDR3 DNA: TGTGCCAGCAGCCCAGGGGGCTTCGTTGAAAAACTGTTTTTT; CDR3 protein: CASSPGGFVEKLFF
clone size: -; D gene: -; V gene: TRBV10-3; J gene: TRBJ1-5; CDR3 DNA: TGTGCCATCAGTGAGTCTTGGGATCAGCCCCAGCATTTT; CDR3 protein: CAISESWDQPQHF
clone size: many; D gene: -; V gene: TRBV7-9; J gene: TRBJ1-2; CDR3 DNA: TGTGCCAGCAGCTTAGTACTCGATGCGGGCTACACCTTC; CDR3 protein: CASSLVLDAGYTF
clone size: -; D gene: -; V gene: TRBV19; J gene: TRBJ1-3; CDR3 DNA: TGTGCCAGTAGCCAACAGGGCCCTTCTGGAAACACCATATATTTT; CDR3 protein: CASSQQGPSGNTIYF
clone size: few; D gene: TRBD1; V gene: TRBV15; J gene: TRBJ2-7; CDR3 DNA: TGTGCCACCAGCAGAGATCCCCACCACAGGGGGCGCCCCTACGAGCAGTACTTC; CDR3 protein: CATSRDPHHRGRPYEQYF
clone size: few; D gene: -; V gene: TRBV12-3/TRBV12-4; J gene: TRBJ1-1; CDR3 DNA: TGTGCCAGCAGTTTTCCTCCAGGGGTGGGCACCACTGAAGCTTTCTTT; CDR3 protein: CASSFPPGVGTTEAFF
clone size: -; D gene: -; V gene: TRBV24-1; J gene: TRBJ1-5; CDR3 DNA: TGTGCCAGCAGTTTCCGAGAGAATCAGCCCCAGCATTTT; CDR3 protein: CASSFRENQPQHF
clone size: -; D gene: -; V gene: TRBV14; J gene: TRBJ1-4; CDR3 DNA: TGTGCCAGCAGCCAAGCAGGGGCTGGAAAACTGTTTTTT; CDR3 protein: CASSQAGAGKLFF
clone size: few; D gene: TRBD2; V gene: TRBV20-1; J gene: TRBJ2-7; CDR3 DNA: TGCAGTGCTAGAGATCTCCTGGGGGAGGGCCTCGAGTACTTC; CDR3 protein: CSARDLLGEGLEYF
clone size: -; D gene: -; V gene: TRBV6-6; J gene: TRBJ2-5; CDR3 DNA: TGTGCCAGCAGTTACTCGATGGAGGGAGAGACCCAGTACTTC; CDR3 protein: CASSYSMEGETQYF
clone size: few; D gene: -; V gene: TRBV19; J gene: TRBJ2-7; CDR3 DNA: TGTGCCAGTAGCCCGACAGTAGACTACTCCTACGAGCAGTACTTC; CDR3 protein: CASSPTVDYSYEQYF
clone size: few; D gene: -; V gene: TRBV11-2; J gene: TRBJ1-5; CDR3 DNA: TGTGCCAGCAGCAGGGGGTTTGAGGCAAATCAGCCCCAGCATTTT; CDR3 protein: CASSRGFEANQPQHF
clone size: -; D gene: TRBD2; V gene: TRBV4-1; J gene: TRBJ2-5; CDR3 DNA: TGCGCCAGCAGCCAACAAGGGTCGGGGACTAGCGGGAGGGAGACCCAGTACTTC; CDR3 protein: CASSQQGSGTSGRETQYF
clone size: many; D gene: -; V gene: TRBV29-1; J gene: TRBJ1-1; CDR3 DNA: TGCAGCGTTGAAGATCGGGGCCCGGCTGAAGCTTTCTTT; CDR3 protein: CSVEDRGPAEAFF
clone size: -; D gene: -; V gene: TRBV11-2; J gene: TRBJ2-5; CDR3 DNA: TGTGCCAGCAGCTTAGATCCCGGGACCCCTTTCCGGGGAGAGACCCAGTACTTC; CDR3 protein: CASSLDPGTPFRGETQYF
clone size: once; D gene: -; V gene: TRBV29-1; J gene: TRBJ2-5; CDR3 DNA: TGCAGCGTCGACGATGGGGGCTTC; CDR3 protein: CSVDDGGF
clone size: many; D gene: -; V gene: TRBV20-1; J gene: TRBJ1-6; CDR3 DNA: TGCAGTGCTAGAACCGGACACGCCGATTCACCCCTCCACTTT; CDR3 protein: CSARTGHADSPLHF
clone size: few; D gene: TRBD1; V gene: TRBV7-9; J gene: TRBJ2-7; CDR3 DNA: TGTGCCAGCAGTCCATACAGGGGAAACTACGAGCAGTACTTC; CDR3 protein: CASSPYRGNYEQYF
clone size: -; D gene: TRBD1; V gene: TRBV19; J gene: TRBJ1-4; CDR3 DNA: TGTGCCAGTAGTCGGACAGGGATTAATGAAAAACTGTTTTTT; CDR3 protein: CASSRTGINEKLFF
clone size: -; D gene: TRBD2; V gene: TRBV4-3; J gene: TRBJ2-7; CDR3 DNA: TGCGCCAGCAGCCAAAACCGACTAGCGGGAGGCGAGCAGTACTTC; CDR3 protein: CASSQNRLAGGEQYF
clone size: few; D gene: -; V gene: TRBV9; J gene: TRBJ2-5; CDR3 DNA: TGTGCCAGCAGTTACTCGAGTGGGATCGGGACCCAGTACTTC; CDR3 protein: CASSYSSGIGTQYF
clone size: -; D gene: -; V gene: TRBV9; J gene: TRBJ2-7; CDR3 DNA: TGTGCCAGCAGCCAAGATGTCGACAGGAGCACCTACGAGCAGTACTTC; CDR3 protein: CASSQDVDRSTYEQYF
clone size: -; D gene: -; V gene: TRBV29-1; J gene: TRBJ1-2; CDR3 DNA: TGCAGCGTTGAGGGGGGCCATGGCTACACCTTC; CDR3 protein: CSVEGGHGYTF
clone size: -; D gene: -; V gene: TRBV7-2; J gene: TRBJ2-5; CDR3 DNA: TGTGCCAGCAGCTTAGCGACGACGAGCGGGCCACAAGAGACCCAGTACTTC; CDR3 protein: CASSLATTSGPQETQYF
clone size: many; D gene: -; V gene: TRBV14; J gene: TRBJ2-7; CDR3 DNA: TGTGCCAGCAGCCAAGCGGGGATTGGGCAGTACTTC; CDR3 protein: CASSQAGIGQYF